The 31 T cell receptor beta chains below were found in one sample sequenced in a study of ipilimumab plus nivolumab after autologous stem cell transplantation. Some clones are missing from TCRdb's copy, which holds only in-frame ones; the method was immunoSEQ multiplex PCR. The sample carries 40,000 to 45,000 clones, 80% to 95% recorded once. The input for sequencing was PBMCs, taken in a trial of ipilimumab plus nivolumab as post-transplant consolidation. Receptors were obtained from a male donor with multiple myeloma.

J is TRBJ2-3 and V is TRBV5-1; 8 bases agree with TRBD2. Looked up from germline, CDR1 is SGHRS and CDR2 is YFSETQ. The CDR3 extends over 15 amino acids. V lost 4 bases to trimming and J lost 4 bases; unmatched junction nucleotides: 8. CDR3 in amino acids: CASSPLGGGADTQYF. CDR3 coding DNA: TGCGCCAGCAGCCCACTCGGGGGGGGTGCAGATACGCAGTATTTT.

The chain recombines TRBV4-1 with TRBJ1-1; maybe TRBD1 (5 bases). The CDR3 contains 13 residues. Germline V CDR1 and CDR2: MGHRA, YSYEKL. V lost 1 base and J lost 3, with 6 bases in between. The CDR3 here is CASSQARDTEAFF. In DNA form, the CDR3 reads TGCGCCAGCAGCCAAGCCAGGGACACTGAAGCTTTCTTT.

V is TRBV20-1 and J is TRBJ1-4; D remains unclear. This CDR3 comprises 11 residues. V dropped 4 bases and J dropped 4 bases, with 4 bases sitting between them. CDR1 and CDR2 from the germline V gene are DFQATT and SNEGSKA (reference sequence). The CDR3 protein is CSANHNEKLFF. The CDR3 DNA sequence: TGCAGTGCTAACCATAATGAAAAACTGTTTTTT.

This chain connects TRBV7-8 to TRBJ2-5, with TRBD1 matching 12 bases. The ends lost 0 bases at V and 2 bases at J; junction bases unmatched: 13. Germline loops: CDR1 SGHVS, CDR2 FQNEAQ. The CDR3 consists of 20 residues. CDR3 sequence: CASSLALPGQGAIGQETQYF. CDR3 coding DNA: TGTGCCAGCAGCTTAGCGCTACCGGGACAGGGGGCGATTGGGCAAGAGACCCAGTACTTC.

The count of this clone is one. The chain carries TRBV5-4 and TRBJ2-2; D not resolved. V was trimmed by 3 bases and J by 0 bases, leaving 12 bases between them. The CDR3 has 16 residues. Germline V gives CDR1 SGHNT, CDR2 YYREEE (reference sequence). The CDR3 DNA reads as TGTGCCAGCAGCTACCGGACGGTAGCGAACACCGGGGAGCTGTTTTTT. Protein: CASSYRTVANTGELFF.

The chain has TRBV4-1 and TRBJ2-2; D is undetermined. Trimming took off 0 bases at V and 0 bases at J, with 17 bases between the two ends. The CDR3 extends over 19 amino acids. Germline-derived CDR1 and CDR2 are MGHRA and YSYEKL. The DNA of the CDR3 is TGCGCCAGCAGCCAAGAGGGCCGTACGCTCCTGGCGAACACCGGGGAGCTGTTTTTT. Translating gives CASSQEGRTLLANTGELFF.

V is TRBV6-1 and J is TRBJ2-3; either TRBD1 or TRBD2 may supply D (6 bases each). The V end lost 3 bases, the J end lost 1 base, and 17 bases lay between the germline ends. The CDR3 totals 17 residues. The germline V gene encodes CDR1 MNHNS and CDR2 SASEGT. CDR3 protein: CASSDPGGGSGTDTQYF. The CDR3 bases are TGTGCCAGCAGTGACCCAGGAGGGGGTAGCGGCACAGATACGCAGTATTTT.

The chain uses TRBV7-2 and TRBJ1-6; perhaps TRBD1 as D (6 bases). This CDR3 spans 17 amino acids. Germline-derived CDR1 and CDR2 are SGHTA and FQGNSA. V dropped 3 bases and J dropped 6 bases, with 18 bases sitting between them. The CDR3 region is CASSFDYRVGSNSPLHF. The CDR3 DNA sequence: TGTGCCAGCAGCTTTGACTACAGGGTAGGGTCTAATTCACCCCTCCACTTT.

The CDR3 spells CASSFRTGMNTEAFF. The CDR3 region has the DNA TGTGCCAGCAGTTTCCGAACGGGGATGAACACTGAAGCTTTCTTT. The rearrangement links TRBV28 to TRBJ1-1; D is unresolved. CDR3 length equals 15 residues. Deletions cut 3 bases from V and 0 bases from J, with 11 bases between. Germline values: CDR1 MDHEN, CDR2 SYDVKM.

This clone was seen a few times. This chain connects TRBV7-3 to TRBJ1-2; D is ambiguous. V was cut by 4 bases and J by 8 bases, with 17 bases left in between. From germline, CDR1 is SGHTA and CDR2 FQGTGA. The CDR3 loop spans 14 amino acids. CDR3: CASSSIPGGQGYTF. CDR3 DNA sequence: TGTGCCAGCAGCTCTATCCCCGGAGGGCAAGGCTACACCTTC.

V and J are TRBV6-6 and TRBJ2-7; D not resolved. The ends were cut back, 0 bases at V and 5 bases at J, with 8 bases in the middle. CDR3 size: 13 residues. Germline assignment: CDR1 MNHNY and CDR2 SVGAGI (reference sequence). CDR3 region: CASSYSRVDEQYF. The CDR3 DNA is TGTGCCAGCAGTTACTCAAGGGTCGACGAGCAGTACTTC.

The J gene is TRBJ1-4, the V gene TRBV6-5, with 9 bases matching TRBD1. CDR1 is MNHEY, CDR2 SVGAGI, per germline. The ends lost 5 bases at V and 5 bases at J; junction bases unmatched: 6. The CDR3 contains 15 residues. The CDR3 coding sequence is TGTGCCAGCAGTCCCCCCGGGACAGGGAATGAAAAACTGTTTTTT. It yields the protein CASSPPGTGNEKLFF.

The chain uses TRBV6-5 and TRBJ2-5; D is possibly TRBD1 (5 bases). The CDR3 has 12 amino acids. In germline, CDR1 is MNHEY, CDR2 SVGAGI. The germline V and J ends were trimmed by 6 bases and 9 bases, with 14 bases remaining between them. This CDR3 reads CASRRPQGAQYF. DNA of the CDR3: TGTGCCAGCAGGCGGCCCCAAGGGGCCCAGTACTTC.

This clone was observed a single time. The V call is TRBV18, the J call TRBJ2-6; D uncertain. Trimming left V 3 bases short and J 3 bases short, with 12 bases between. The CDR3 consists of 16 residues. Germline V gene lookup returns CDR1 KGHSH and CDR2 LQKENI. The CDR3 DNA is TGTGCCAGCTCACCGGCCGGTCGTTATGGGGCCAACGTCCTGACTTTC. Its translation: CASSPAGRYGANVLTF.

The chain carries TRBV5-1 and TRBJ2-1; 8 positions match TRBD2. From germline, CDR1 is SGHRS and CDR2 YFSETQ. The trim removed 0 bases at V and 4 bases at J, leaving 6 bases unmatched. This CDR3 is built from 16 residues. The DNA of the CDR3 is TGCGCCAGCAGCTTGGTGGGCGCGGGGGGATACAATGAGCAGTTCTTC. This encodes CASSLVGAGGYNEQFF.

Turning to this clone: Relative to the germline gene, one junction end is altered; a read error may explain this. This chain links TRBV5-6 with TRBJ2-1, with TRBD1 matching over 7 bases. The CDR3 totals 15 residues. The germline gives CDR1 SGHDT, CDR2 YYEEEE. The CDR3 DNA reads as TGTGCCAGCAACTTGGGAAGGGGGCGGTACAATGAGCAGTTCTTC. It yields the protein CASNLGRGRYNEQFF.

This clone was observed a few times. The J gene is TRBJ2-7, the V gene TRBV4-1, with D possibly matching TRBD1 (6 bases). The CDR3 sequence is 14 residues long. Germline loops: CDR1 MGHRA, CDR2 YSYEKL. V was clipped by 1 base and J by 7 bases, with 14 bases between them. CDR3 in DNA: TGCGCCAGCAGCCAAGTACCCCAGGGGCGGGAGCAGTACTTC. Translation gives CASSQVPQGREQYF.

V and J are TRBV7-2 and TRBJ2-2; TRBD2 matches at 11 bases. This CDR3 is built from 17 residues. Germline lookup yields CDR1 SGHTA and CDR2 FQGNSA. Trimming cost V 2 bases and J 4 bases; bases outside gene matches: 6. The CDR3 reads CASSLHVGLAATGELFF. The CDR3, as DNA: TGTGCCAGCAGCTTACACGTGGGACTAGCGGCCACCGGGGAGCTGTTTTTT. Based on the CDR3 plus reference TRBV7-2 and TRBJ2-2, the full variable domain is GAGVSQSPSNKVTEKGKDVELRCDPISGHTALYWYRQSLGQGLEFLIYFQGNSAPDKSGLPSDRFSAERTGGSVSTLTIQRTQQEDSAVYLCASSLHVGLAATGELFFGEGSRLTVL.

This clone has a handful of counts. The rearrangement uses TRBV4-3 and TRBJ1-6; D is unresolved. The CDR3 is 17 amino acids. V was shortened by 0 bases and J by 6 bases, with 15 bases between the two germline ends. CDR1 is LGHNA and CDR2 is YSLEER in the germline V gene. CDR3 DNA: TGCGCCAGCAGCCAAGATAAGGCTCCCGAGGGTAATTCACCCCTCCACTTT. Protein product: CASSQDKAPEGNSPLHF.

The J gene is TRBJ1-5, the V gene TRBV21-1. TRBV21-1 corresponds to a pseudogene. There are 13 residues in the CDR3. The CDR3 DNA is TGTGCCAGCTTGCCAAATAGCAATCAGCCCCAGCATTTT. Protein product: CASLPNSNQPQHF.

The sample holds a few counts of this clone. The CDR3 region is CASSQAGLAGIQQFF. CDR3 DNA sequence: TGCGCCAGCAGCCAAGCCGGACTAGCGGGAATTCAGCAGTTCTTC. The J gene is TRBJ2-1, the V gene TRBV4-1, with 12 bases identical to TRBD2. With 1 base clipped from V and 11 bases from J, the junction kept 6 bases outside the gene matches. CDR1 is MGHRA and CDR2 is YSYEKL in the germline V gene. The CDR3 totals 15 residues.

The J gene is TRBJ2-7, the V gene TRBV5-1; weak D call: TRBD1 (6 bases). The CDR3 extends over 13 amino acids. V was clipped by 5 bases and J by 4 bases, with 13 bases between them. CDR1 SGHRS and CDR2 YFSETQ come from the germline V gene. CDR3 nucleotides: TGCGCCAGCAGAGGGGGAGTGTCGTACGAGCAGTACTTC. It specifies CASRGGVSYEQYF.

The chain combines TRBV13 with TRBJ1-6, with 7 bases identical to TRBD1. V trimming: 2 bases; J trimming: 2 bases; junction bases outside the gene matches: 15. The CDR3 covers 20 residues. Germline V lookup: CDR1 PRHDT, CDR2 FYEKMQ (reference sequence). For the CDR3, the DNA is TGTGCCAGCAGCTTATCCCGCCCAGGGGGGCCACTCCCCTATAATTCACCCCTCCACTTT. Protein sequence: CASSLSRPGGPLPYNSPLHF.

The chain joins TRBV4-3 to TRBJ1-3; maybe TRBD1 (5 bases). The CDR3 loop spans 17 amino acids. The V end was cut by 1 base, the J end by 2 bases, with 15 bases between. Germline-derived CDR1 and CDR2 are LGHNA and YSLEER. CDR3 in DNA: TGCGCCAGCAGCCAAGGGACGGGGGTAGGGGCTGGAAACACCATATATTTT. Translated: CASSQGTGVGAGNTIYF.

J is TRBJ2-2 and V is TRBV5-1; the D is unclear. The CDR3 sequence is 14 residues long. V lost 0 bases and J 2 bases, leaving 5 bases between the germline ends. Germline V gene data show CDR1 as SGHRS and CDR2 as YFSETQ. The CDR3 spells CASSLDVNTGELFF. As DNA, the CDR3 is TGCGCCAGCAGCTTGGACGTAAACACCGGGGAGCTGTTTTTT. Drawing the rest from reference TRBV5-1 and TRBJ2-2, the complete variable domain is KAGVTQTPRYLIKTRGQQVTLSCSPISGHRSVSWYQQTPGQGLQFLFEYFSETQRNKGNFPGRFSGRQFSNSRSEMNVSTLELGDSALYLCASSLDVNTGELFFGEGSRLTVL.

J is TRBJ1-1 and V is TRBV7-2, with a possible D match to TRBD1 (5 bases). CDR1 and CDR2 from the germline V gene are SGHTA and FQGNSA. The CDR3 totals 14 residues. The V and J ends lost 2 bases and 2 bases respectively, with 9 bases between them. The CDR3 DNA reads TGTGCCAGCAGCTTAATTGGGACTAACACTGAAGCTTTCTTT. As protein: CASSLIGTNTEAFF.

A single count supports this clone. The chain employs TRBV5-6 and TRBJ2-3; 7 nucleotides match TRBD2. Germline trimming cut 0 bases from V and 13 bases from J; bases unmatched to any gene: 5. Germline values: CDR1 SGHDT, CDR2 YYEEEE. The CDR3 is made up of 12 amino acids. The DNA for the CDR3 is TGTGCCAGCAGCTTGGCGGTGGGAGGGGAGTATTTT. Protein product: CASSLAVGGEYF.

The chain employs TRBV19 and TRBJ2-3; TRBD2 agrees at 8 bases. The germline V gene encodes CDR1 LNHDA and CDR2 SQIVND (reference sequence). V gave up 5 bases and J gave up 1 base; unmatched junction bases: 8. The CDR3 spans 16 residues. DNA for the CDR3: TGTGCCAGTAGTGTCGGGGGGGCTAGCGGCACAGATACGCAGTATTTT. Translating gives CASSVGGASGTDTQYF.

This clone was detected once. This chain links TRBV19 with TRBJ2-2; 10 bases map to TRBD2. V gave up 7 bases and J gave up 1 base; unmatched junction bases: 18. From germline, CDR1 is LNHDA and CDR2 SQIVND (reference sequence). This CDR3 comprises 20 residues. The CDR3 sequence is CASKGMPAAGGPRNTGELFF. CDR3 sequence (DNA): TGTGCCAGTAAGGGGATGCCCGCAGCGGGAGGGCCTCGGAACACCGGGGAGCTGTTTTTT.

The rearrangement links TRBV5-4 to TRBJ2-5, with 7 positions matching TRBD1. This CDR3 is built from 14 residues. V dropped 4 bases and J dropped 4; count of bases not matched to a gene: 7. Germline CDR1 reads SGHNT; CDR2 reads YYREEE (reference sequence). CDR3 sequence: CASSTRQGAETQYF. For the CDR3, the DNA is TGTGCCAGCAGCACCAGACAGGGAGCAGAGACCCAGTACTTC. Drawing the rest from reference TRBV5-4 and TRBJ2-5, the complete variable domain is ETGVTQSPTHLIKTRGQQVTLRCSSQSGHNTVSWYQQALGQGPQFIFQYYREEENGRGNFPPRFSGLQFPNYSSELNVNALELDDSALYLCASSTRQGAETQYFGPGTRLLVL.

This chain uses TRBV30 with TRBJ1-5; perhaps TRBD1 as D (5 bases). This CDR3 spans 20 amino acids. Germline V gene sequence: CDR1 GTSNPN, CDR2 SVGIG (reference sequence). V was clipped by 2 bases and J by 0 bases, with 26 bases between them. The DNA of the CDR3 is TGTGCCTGGAGTCAAACGCCCTTGTCGGGGACCTTGCATAGCAATCAGCCCCAGCATTTT. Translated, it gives CAWSQTPLSGTLHSNQPQHF. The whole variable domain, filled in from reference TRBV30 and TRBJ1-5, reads SQTIHQWPATLVQPVGSPLSLECTVEGTSNPNLYWYRQAAGRGLQLLFYSVGIGQISSEVPQNLSASRPQDRQFILSSKKLLLSDSGFYLCAWSQTPLSGTLHSNQPQHFGDGTRLSIL.